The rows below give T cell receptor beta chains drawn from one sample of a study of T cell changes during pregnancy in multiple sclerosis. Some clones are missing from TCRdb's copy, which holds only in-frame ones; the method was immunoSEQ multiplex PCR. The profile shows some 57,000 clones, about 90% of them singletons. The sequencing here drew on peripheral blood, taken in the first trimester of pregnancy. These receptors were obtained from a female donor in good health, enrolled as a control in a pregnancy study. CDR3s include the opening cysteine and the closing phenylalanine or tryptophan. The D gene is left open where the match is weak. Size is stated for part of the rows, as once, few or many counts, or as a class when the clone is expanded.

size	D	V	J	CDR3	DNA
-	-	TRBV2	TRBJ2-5	CASSEQGYQETQYF	TGTGCCAGCAGTGAACAGGGGTACCAAGAGACCCAGTACTTC
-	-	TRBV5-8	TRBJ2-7	CASSLFQSRSAAYEQYF	TGTGCCAGCAGCTTGTTCCAATCGAGGAGTGCAGCCTACGAGCAGTACTTC
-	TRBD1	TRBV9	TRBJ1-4	CASSRAGTGFEKLFF	TGTGCCAGCAGCAGAGCCGGGACAGGGTTTGAAAAACTGTTTTTT
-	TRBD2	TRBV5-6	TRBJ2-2	CASSSYIRGGNTGELFF	TGTGCCAGCAGCTCATATATTCGCGGGGGGAACACCGGGGAGCTGTTTTTT
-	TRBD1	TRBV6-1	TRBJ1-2	CASSESGGIYTF	TGTGCCAGCAGTGAATCAGGGGGCATCTACACCTTC
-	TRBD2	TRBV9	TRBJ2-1	CASSVASGTSGASEQFF	TGTGCCAGCAGCGTAGCTAGCGGGACTAGCGGGGCGAGTGAGCAGTTCTTC
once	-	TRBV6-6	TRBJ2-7	CASSYSRVGGYEQYF	TGTGCCAGCAGTTACTCGAGGGTCGGCGGCTACGAGCAGTACTTC
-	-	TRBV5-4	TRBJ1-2	CASSMRSGWGYTF	TGTGCCAGCAGCATGCGGTCCGGGTGGGGCTACACCTTC
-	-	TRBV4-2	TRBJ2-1	CASSQDPGTYNEQFF	TGTGCCAGCAGCCAAGATCCGGGGACCTACAATGAGCAGTTCTTC
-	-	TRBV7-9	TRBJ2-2	CASSLDDITGELFF	TGTGCCAGCAGCTTAGATGACATCACCGGGGAGCTGTTTTTT
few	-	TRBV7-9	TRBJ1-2	CASSFEGSYGYTF	TGTGCCAGCAGCTTTGAGGGCAGCTATGGCTACACCTTC
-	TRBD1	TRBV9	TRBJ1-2	CASSAYSDPRTGYDGYTF	TGTGCCAGCAGCGCGTATTCCGACCCTAGGACAGGGTATGATGGCTACACCTTC
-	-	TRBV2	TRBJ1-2	CASSGKAPYGYTF	TGTGCCAGCTCAGGGAAGGCCCCCTATGGCTACACCTTC